A selection of T cell receptor beta chains follows, all from one sample in a study of blood T cell repertoires in COVID-19. Clones were read by immunoSEQ multiplex PCR, and TCRdb kept only the in-frame ones, dropping some. The profile covers approximately 120,000 clones, with roughly 79% appearing a single time and about 10% taken by the ten largest. Specimen: peripheral blood. The source is a human donor in a cohort sampled during active COVID-19. The conserved cysteine and the conserved F or W are not part of the CDR3 here. Where a row states a size, it is once, few, many or the class of an expanded clone; other rows omit it.

V,size,J,CDR3
TRBV7-8,.,TRBJ2-7,ASSFSGGWYEQY
TRBV6-5,.,TRBJ1-2,ASSYSTGLNNYGYT
TRBV2,.,TRBJ1-2,ASSEQGYGYT
TRBV7-8,.,TRBJ1-5,ASSLRSNQPQH
TRBV2,.,TRBJ2-1,ASSGQLLSNEQF
TRBV7-9,.,TRBJ1-2,ASSLGQPTSGYT
TRBV6-7,.,TRBJ1-5,ASSFRGRYNQPQH
TRBV5-1,.,TRBJ1-1,ASSGTGDTEAF
TRBV7-9,.,TRBJ1-1,ASSRGNPGDTEAF
TRBV23-1,once,TRBJ2-7,ASSPRGADYEQY
TRBV2,.,TRBJ1-5,ASSVDSGNQPQH
TRBV3-1/TRBV3-2,few,TRBJ2-1,ASSQDNPGNNEQF
TRBV10-1,few,TRBJ2-7,ASSESGQGYYEQY
TRBV30,.,TRBJ2-7,AWSVPGQGSSYEQY
TRBV11-2,.,TRBJ2-7,ASSLLGRGGSYEQY
TRBV7-2,.,TRBJ2-6,ASSPDGDLKFYGANVLT
TRBV5-6,.,TRBJ2-3,ASSLATSGGPRI
TRBV5-1,.,TRBJ1-2,ASSLVGQGYGYT
TRBV12-3/TRBV12-4,once,TRBJ1-2,ASSLGQGYGYT
TRBV30,.,TRBJ1-2,AWSESNYGYT
TRBV5-1,.,TRBJ2-7,ASSSLTGGSYEQY
TRBV27,.,TRBJ2-7,ASSLWQGPYEQY
TRBV9,.,TRBJ1-4,ASSGPTSINEKLF
TRBV18,few,TRBJ2-6,ASSPQGPPGANVLT
TRBV28,.,TRBJ1-5,ASTDYSNQPQH
TRBV4-1,.,TRBJ2-1,ASSHFSRGLDNEQF
TRBV5-1,.,TRBJ2-2,ATRWDSGTGELF
TRBV7-7,.,TRBJ1-4,ASSSTTAAEKLF
TRBV5-6,.,TRBJ2-3,ASSSSSAPGVRGTDTQY
TRBV6-6,.,TRBJ2-2,ASSYSPGTNTGELF
TRBV14,few,TRBJ2-5,ASSPRNIRLAGGPVQETQY
TRBV9,.,TRBJ2-2,ASSVVAGNTGELF
TRBV6-2/TRBV6-3,.,TRBJ2-1,ASSYVRTDNEQF
TRBV7-8,.,TRBJ2-5,ASSRGTVSSETQY
TRBV29-1,.,TRBJ2-7,SVFGGAGYEQY
TRBV2,.,TRBJ2-7,ASTGGLSYEQY
TRBV6-2/TRBV6-3,.,TRBJ2-7,ASSFDRAYEQY
TRBV16,.,TRBJ1-2,ASSQEILGRDYGYT
TRBV10-2,.,TRBJ2-3,ASRLASTDTQY
TRBV9,.,TRBJ2-3,ASSVVWGRGTDTQY
TRBV4-1,.,TRBJ1-6,ASSLPGGSDSPLH
TRBV29-1,.,TRBJ2-2,SAPGGETGELF
TRBV28,once,TRBJ1-1,ASSRDRVVNTEAF
TRBV5-8,.,TRBJ1-1,ASSLGPGQGVAEAF
TRBV3-1/TRBV3-2,.,TRBJ2-3,ASSQGGGAGDTQY
TRBV11-2,.,TRBJ2-6,ASSREGQTGANVLT
TRBV9,.,TRBJ2-7,ASSPGGADWGEYEQY
TRBV7-8,few,TRBJ2-7,ASSRSRALAGPYEQY
TRBV6-5,few,TRBJ1-5,ASSYTGGAGQPQH
TRBV3-1/TRBV3-2,.,TRBJ2-5,ASSQGLLRETQY
TRBV2,.,TRBJ2-3,ASSYPTSGGSTDTQY
TRBV5-1,.,TRBJ2-7,ASSLEEGHEQY
TRBV4-1,.,TRBJ2-3,ASSQGGKRGGITDTQY
TRBV4-1,.,TRBJ2-3,ATGDRDTDTQY